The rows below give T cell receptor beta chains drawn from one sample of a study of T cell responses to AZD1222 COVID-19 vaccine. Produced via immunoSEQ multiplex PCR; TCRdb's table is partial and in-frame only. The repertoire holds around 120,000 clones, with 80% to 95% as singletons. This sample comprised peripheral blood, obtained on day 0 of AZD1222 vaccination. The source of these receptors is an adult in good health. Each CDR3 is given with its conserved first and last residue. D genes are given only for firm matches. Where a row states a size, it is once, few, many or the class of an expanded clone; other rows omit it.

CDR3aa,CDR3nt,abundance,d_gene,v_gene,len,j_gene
CASSGARGEQFF,TGTGCCAGCAGCGGGGCCAGGGGCGAGCAGTTCTTC,-,-,TRBV6-2/TRBV6-3,12,TRBJ2-1
CASSLGQGATNEKLFF,TGTGCCAGCAGCTTAGGCCAGGGGGCAACTAATGAAAAACTGTTTTTT,-,TRBD1,TRBV7-9,16,TRBJ1-4
CASSDRQGRHSPLHF,TGTGCCAGCAGTGACCGACAGGGGAGACATTCACCCCTCCACTTT,-,TRBD1,TRBV27,15,TRBJ1-6
CASSRREGETEAFF,TGTGCCAGCAGTCGCCGGGAAGGGGAGACTGAAGCTTTCTTT,-,-,TRBV7-2,14,TRBJ1-1
CASSLRPSGGVETQYF,TGTGCCAGCAGCTTAAGGCCTAGCGGGGGGGTTGAGACCCAGTACTTC,-,TRBD2,TRBV7-2,16,TRBJ2-5
CASSYGTATDTQYF,TGTGCCAGCAGCTATGGGACAGCCACAGATACGCAGTATTTT,-,TRBD1,TRBV11-3,14,TRBJ2-3
CSSGQGGSTEAFF,TGCAGCTCAGGACAGGGGGGAAGCACTGAAGCTTTCTTT,few,TRBD1,TRBV29-1,13,TRBJ1-1
CASSQDRWSAEAFF,TGTGCCAGCAGCCAGGACAGGTGGAGTGCTGAAGCTTTCTTT,-,TRBD1,TRBV3-1/TRBV3-2,14,TRBJ1-1
CASSLLSGGGELFF,TGTGCCAGCAGCTTATTGTCAGGGGGCGGGGAGCTGTTTTTT,-,TRBD1,TRBV7-3,14,TRBJ2-2
CASSPRQGGYGYTF,TGTGCCAGCAGTCCTAGACAGGGAGGCTATGGCTACACCTTC,-,TRBD1,TRBV6-6,14,TRBJ1-2
CASSLVGDRGHDSYGYTF,TGTGCCAGCAGCTTAGTCGGGGACAGGGGGCATGATAGCTATGGCTACACCTTC,-,TRBD1,TRBV7-3,18,TRBJ1-2
CASIGIGQGLSGANVLTF,TGTGCCAGTATTGGTATAGGACAGGGGCTCTCTGGGGCCAACGTCCTGACTTTC,-,TRBD1,TRBV19,18,TRBJ2-6
CSAGGTGRSGANVLTF,TGCAGCGCGGGCGGGACAGGGAGATCTGGGGCCAACGTCCTGACTTTC,-,TRBD1,TRBV29-1,16,TRBJ2-6
CASSQRTGLPMDF,TGTGCCAGCAGCCAGAGGACAGGGCTCCCAATGGACTTC,-,TRBD1,TRBV3-1/TRBV3-2,13,TRBJ2-7
CASSPTQGTEAFF,TGTGCCAGCTCACCGACACAGGGCACTGAAGCTTTCTTT,-,-,TRBV18,13,TRBJ1-1
CAWSLGLAHNEQFF,TGTGCCTGGAGTCTGGGACTAGCGCACAATGAGCAGTTCTTC,-,TRBD2,TRBV30,14,TRBJ2-1
CASSLGAGETQYF,TGCGCCAGCAGCTTGGGGGCGGGAGAGACCCAGTACTTC,-,-,TRBV5-1,13,TRBJ2-5
CASTKDSMETQYF,TGCGCCAGCACTAAGGACAGCATGGAGACCCAGTACTTC,-,-,TRBV5-1,13,TRBJ2-5
CASSPQSGLKADTQYF,TGTGCCAGCAGCCCACAGTCCGGGTTGAAGGCAGATACGCAGTATTTT,-,-,TRBV9,16,TRBJ2-3
CATSDQRQGRYEQYF,TGTGCCACCAGTGACCAAAGACAGGGACGCTACGAGCAGTACTTC,-,TRBD1,TRBV24-1,15,TRBJ2-7
CASSSGTGQSPLHF,TGTGCCAGCAGCTCCGGGACAGGGCAATCACCCCTCCACTTT,-,TRBD1,TRBV6-2/TRBV6-3,14,TRBJ1-6
CASSVEARGSYNEQFF,TGTGCCAGCAGCGTAGAAGCAAGGGGCTCCTACAATGAGCAGTTCTTC,-,-,TRBV9,16,TRBJ2-1
CATSDPGTSGYEQYF,TGTGCCACCAGTGACCCCGGGACTAGCGGCTACGAGCAGTACTTC,-,TRBD2,TRBV24-1,15,TRBJ2-7
CASSEGQYNEQFF,TGTGCCAGCAGTGAGGGCCAATACAATGAGCAGTTCTTC,-,-,TRBV2,13,TRBJ2-1
CASSFRQGAGEKLFF,TGTGCCAGCAGCTTTCGACAGGGGGCAGGGGAAAAACTGTTTTTT,-,TRBD1,TRBV5-5,15,TRBJ1-4
CASSLELARTGELFF,TGTGCCAGTAGTCTCGAACTAGCACGCACCGGGGAGCTGTTTTTT,-,-,TRBV19,15,TRBJ2-2
CASSPIQNTEAFF,TGTGCCAGTAGTCCAATTCAGAACACTGAAGCTTTCTTT,-,-,TRBV19,13,TRBJ1-1
CAWSVTGLNSPLHF,TGTGCCTGGAGTGTTACAGGGTTAAATTCACCCCTCCACTTT,-,-,TRBV30,14,TRBJ1-6
CASSPLTSGGAKYF,TGTGCCAGTAGTCCCCTGACTAGCGGGGGGGCCAAGTACTTC,-,TRBD2,TRBV19,14,TRBJ2-5
CASSLQGTGNRYEQYF,TGTGCCAGCAGCTTACAGGGAACAGGGAACAGGTACGAGCAGTACTTC,-,-,TRBV7-9,16,TRBJ2-7
CASSTRQGPSGQPQHF,TGTGCCAGCAGCACGAGACAGGGTCCGTCCGGGCAGCCCCAGCATTTT,few,TRBD1,TRBV6-2/TRBV6-3,16,TRBJ1-5
CASSPDYTQYF,TGTGCCAGCTCACCAGATTATACGCAGTATTTT,-,-,TRBV18,11,TRBJ2-3
CASSLVGVPTNEKLFF,TGTGCCAGCAGCTTGGTTGGAGTGCCTACTAATGAAAAACTGTTTTTT,-,-,TRBV5-5,16,TRBJ1-4
CASSHDRHTEAFF,TGTGCCAGCAGCCATGACAGACACACTGAAGCTTTCTTT,-,-,TRBV6-5,13,TRBJ1-1
CASSPNRVSGTEAFF,TGTGCCAGCTCACCGAACAGGGTATCGGGGACTGAAGCTTTCTTT,-,-,TRBV18,15,TRBJ1-1
CAISESRGTGTDTQYF,TGTGCCATCAGTGAGTCACGGGGTACGGGCACAGATACGCAGTATTTT,-,-,TRBV10-3,16,TRBJ2-3
CASSQGGQGRGETQYF,TGTGCCAGCAGCCAAGGAGGGCAGGGAAGGGGAGAGACCCAGTACTTC,-,-,TRBV5-4,16,TRBJ2-5
CATSDSPGQGLRSGYTF,TGTGCCACCAGTGATTCCCCGGGTCAGGGGCTAAGGAGTGGCTACACCTTC,-,-,TRBV24-1,17,TRBJ1-2
CASSSRVHGELFF,TGTGCCAGCAGTTCTCGGGTACACGGGGAGCTGTTTTTT,-,-,TRBV28,13,TRBJ2-2
CASSQQGANSPLHF,TGCGCCAGCAGCCAACAGGGAGCCAATTCACCCCTCCACTTT,few,-,TRBV5-1,14,TRBJ1-6
CASSSDRDSFEAFF,TGTGCCAGCAGCTCTGATCGGGACAGCTTTGAAGCTTTCTTT,-,TRBD1,TRBV7-9,14,TRBJ1-1
CASSFDRGPDTQYF,TGTGCCAGCAGCTTTGACAGGGGCCCAGATACGCAGTATTTT,-,TRBD1,TRBV11-2,14,TRBJ2-3
CSVATALNTEAFF,TGCAGCGTTGCGACGGCCTTGAACACTGAAGCTTTCTTT,-,-,TRBV29-1,13,TRBJ1-1
CASSTRQPQHF,TGTGCCAGCAGTACACGGCAGCCCCAGCATTTT,-,-,TRBV28,11,TRBJ1-5
CASSRTSANTGELFF,TGTGCCAGCAGCCGGACTAGCGCGAACACCGGGGAGCTGTTTTTT,-,TRBD2,TRBV7-2,15,TRBJ2-2
CASRPPGVNTGELFF,TGTGCCAGCAGGCCGCCAGGCGTCAACACCGGGGAGCTGTTTTTT,-,-,TRBV3-1/TRBV3-2,15,TRBJ2-2